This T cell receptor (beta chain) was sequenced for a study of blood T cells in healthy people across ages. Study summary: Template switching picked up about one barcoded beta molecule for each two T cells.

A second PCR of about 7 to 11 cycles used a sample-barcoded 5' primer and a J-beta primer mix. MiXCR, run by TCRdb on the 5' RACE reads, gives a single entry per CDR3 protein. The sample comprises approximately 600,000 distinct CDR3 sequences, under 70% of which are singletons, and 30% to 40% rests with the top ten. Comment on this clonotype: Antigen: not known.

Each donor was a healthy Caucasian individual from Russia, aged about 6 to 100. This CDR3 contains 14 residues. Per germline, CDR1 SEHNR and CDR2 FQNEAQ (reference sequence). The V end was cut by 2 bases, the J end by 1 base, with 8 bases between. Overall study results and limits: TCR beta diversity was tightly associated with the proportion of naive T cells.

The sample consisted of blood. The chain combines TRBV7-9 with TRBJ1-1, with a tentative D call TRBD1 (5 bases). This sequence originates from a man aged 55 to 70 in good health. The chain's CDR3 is CASSLIDRNTEAFF. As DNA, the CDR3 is TGTGCCAGCAGCTTAATCGACAGGAACACTGAAGCTTTCTTT.